This TCR beta chain was sequenced for a study of T cells in Graves' hyperthyroidism and ophthalmopathy. Amplification yielded TCR beta CDR3 regions, with RNA transcripts as the source. During a first-round RT-PCR of the TCR CDR3, the HTBI primer set was used. TCRdb re-called the multiplex PCR reads with MiXCR, one entry per CDR3 protein. Of 250,000 to 300,000 distinct CDR3 sequences in the sample, 15% to 20% were seen once. This clonotype was found many times. Its cognate antigen is unknown. The study's findings and limits: Ophthalmopathy was identified by the model a median approximately six months ahead of onset.

Trimming took 4 bases from V and 5 from J, leaving 19 bases between them. The CDR3 runs 15 residues. The germline V gene encodes CDR1 SGHNT and CDR2 YYREEE (reference sequence). The sequence derives from a woman in her sixties with Graves' ophthalmopathy. The sample taken for sequencing was blood. The rearrangement links TRBV5-4 to TRBJ2-7; D is perhaps TRBD1 (7 bases). The CDR3: CASSPSGDSSDEQYF. CDR3 bases: TGTGCCAGCAGCCCGTCGGGGGACAGTTCGGACGAGCAGTACTTC.